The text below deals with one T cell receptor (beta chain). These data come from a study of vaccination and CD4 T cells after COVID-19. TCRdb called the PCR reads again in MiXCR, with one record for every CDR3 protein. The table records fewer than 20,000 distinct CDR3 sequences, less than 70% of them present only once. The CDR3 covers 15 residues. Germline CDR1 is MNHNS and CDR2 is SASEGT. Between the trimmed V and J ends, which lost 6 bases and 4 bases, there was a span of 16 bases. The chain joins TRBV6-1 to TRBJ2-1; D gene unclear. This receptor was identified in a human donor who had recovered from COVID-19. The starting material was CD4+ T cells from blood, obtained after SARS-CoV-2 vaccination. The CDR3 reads CASSPGIGTYNEQFF. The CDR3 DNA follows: TGTGCCAGCAGCCCCGGTATTGGTACGTACAATGAGCAGTTCTTC.